This TCR beta chain was sequenced in a study of T-cell memory formation after mild COVID-19 (dated by TCRdb to about 2021). In terms of the full investigation: TCR sequence clusters from the two donors were largely donor specific. Longitudinal TCRalpha and TCRbeta repertoire sequencing tracked T-cell clones expanding and contracting after mild COVID-19 in a couple of donors. Two young, previously healthy adult volunteers made up the cohort, one male and one female. Points the paper makes about the study in general: Whether the second-wave clones peaking on day 37 were SARS-CoV-2 specific was not confirmed. Contracting CD4+ clones were located mainly in the CM and EM memory subsets, whereas CD8+ clones were found to be enriched in EMRA. Clones that contracted from day 15 to 85 showed balanced CD4/CD8 phenotypes, whereas a second wave of clones that expanded from day 15 to 37 leaned towards CD4+. Only a couple of mild cases were covered in the study, and larger cohorts including severe cases with pre-infection samples were considered necessary. Some responding clones were detected in pre-infection memory, which suggested that pre-existing cross-reactive memory T cells had joined the SARS-CoV-2 response.

Ficoll-Paque density gradient centrifugation was used to isolate PBMCs. Sequenced on an Illumina NovaSeq 6000. TCRalpha and TCRbeta cDNA libraries were built by 5'RACE with constant-segment primers, adding sample barcodes and unique molecular identifiers. Trizol reagent was used to extract RNA from every sample. Libraries were amplified in two PCR steps, with a second sample barcode and Illumina TruSeq adapters added in the second step. Libraries were sequenced on an Illumina NovaSeq with 2 x 150 bp paired-end reads. The source study handled its data this way. Demultiplexing of reads and collapsing into UMI-guided consensus sequences were performed with migec v1.2.7. Using mixcr v2.1.11, UMI consensuses were aligned to TRA and TRB V and J templates and then assembled into clonotypes. A clonotype was counted as expanded or contracted only when both edgeR and NoisET called the clonotype significant, with the noise models trained on biological replicates. For edgeR calls, a false discovery rate-adjusted p below 0.01 and a log2 fold-change threshold of 1 were applied. As an exploratory analysis of dynamics, PCA with hierarchical clustering was applied to max-normalized trajectories of the 1000 most abundant clonotypes. Separately sequenced CD4+ and CD8+ repertoires were used to assign the CD4 or CD8 phenotype of responding clones. TCRdb reran the public reads through fastp at Q25 and MiXCR, keeping productive beta chains. Here each entry gathers all rows of one CDR3 protein and keeps the most common genes and DNA. In this record, the V and J calls reflect TCRdb's handling and not the investigators' own analysis. The sample table contains 350,000 to 500,000 distinct CDR3 sequences; only one count was recorded for around 17% of them. The ten largest clones capture under 25% of the sample.

A remark on this clonotype: Its antigen is still unknown. No base qualities exist here, and no much larger clone lies one base off it.

Trimming removed 2 bases from V and 5 bases from J, leaving 15 bases between the germline ends. CDR1 and CDR2 are drawn from the germline V gene: SQVTM, ANQGSEA. Its CDR3 holds 14 amino acids, cysteine through phenylalanine. Only the CDR3 DNA is retained, 42 bases long and in frame from the first base. This receptor was taken from a man aged 18 to 35 who had mild COVID-19 (a few samples of this study predate the infection). The sample titles of this study are shuffled in the database, so cell type and time point are left out; the donor was told from shared clones. Sequencing was carried out using PBMCs or a T cell subset sorted from them (not recorded which). This sequence uses TRBV29-1 and TRBJ2-5; the D gene is perhaps TRBD1, from 8 matching bases. The CDR3 region has the sequence CSVEYTGGAETQYF. At the DNA level, the sequence is TGCAGCGTTGAATACACAGGGGGGGCGGAGACCCAGTACTTC.